The entry below gives a single TCR beta chain sequence along with its context. The V segment lost 2 bases and the J segment 5 bases; nucleotides outside the gene matches: 3. Per germline, CDR1 SGHRS and CDR2 YFSETQ. The CDR3 has 14 amino acids. These data originate in a study of blood T cell repertoires in COVID-19. Sequenced by immunoSEQ multiplex PCR; TCRdb stores in-frame clones only, minus some. The sample includes 350,000 to 450,000 clones, more than 75% seen only once; the top ten take 2.3%. The chain employs TRBV5-1 and TRBJ1-4; TRBD1 agrees at 7 bases. The TCR was taken from a woman aged 60-75 years with COVID-19, enrolled during active disease. Material for sequencing was peripheral blood. Here the CDR3 DNA reads TGCGCCAGCAGCTTACAGGGGCTGAATGAAAAACTGTTTTTT. It translates to CASSLQGLNEKLFF.